One sample yielded the 11 T cell receptor beta chains listed below, sequenced in a study of graft-versus-host responses after intestinal transplantation. Method: immunoSEQ multiplex PCR; TCRdb's copy keeps in-frame clones and lacks some. The profile shows roughly 110,000 clones, approximately 88% of them singletons. Their antigen targets remain unknown. Specimen: unstimulated CD4+ T cells sorted from spleen or lymph node cells, collected before transplant. Source of these receptors: a human donor who was the organ donor for an intestinal transplant.

The count of this clone is one. The identical CDR3 is also encoded by other nucleotide sequences in the sample. V gene TRBV5-1 combines with J gene TRBJ2-7, with 11 positions matching TRBD1. The CDR3 runs 15 residues. Germline CDR1 reads SGHRS; CDR2 reads YFSETQ. J lost 5 bases, V lost 4 bases, and 8 bases had no gene match. The CDR3 reads CASSLGGTGGHEQYF. CDR3 DNA: TGCGCCAGCAGCCTCGGCGGGACAGGGGGGCACGAGCAGTACTTC.

The chain uses TRBV7-3 and TRBJ2-3; no clear D. Germline V lookup: CDR1 SGHTA, CDR2 FQGTGA. V gave up 10 bases and J gave up 3 bases, with 5 bases separating them. CDR3 length: 10 amino acids. In DNA, the CDR3 is TGTGCCAACCAAACAGATACGCAGTATTTT. It translates to CANQTDTQYF.

J is TRBJ1-4 and V is TRBV6-1, with D perhaps matching TRBD1 (6 bases). The CDR3 has 15 amino acids. The germline V gene encodes CDR1 MNHNS and CDR2 SASEGT. The V and J ends lost 7 bases and 0 bases respectively, with 12 bases between them. The CDR3 DNA is TGTGCCAGCAAGGGGGGACCCGCAACTAATGAAAAACTGTTTTTT. Its translation is CASKGGPATNEKLFF.

The chain employs TRBV27 and TRBJ2-3; TRBD2 agrees at 9 bases. The CDR3 has 15 amino acids. V lost 4 bases to trimming and J lost 8 bases; unmatched junction nucleotides: 10. The germline gives CDR1 MNHEY, CDR2 SMNVEV (reference sequence). CDR3 sequence: CASSSPGLAPPTQYF. CDR3 in DNA: TGTGCCAGCAGTTCTCCGGGACTAGCCCCCCCTACGCAGTATTTT.

Comments on this clone: One end of the junction is discordant with germline, which a read error may explain. V is TRBV18 and J is TRBJ1-5, with TRBD1 matching 7 bases. The CDR3 totals 13 residues. Germline-derived CDR1 and CDR2 are KGHSH and LQKENI. The CDR3 loop reads CASAPGQTQPQHF. CDR3 coding DNA: TGTGCCAGCGCACCGGGACAGACTCAGCCCCAGCATTTT. Variable domain in full (rest from reference TRBV18 and TRBJ1-5): NAGVMQNPRHLVRRRGQEARLRCSPMKGHSHVYWYRQLPEEGLKFMVYLQKENIIDESGMPKERFSAEFPKEGPSILRIQQVVRGDSAAYFCASAPGQTQPQHFGDGTRLSIL.

The CDR3 bases are TGTGCCAGCAGCGCCTACAGTCGGACAGATACGCAGTATTTT. Amino acid sequence: CASSAYSRTDTQYF. This sequence joins TRBV7-2 and TRBJ2-3, with no clear D. V lost 5 bases and J 3 bases, leaving 12 bases between the germline ends. The length of the CDR3 is 14 residues. From germline, CDR1 is SGHTA and CDR2 FQGNSA.

This rearrangement joins TRBV5-1 to TRBJ2-1; 13 nucleotides align to TRBD2. Germline CDR1 SGHRS, CDR2 YFSETQ. This CDR3 is built from 17 residues. Trimming took 0 bases from V and 6 from J; bases not matched to a gene: 6. In DNA, the CDR3 is TGCGCCAGCAGCTTGGGAAAACTAGCGGGGGGGCTCAATGAGCAGTTCTTC. It specifies CASSLGKLAGGLNEQFF.

The rearrangement links TRBV11-2 to TRBJ2-5; D is perhaps TRBD1 (6 bases). This CDR3 is 14 amino acids long. The V gene lost 1 base and the J gene lost 5 bases, with 11 bases spanning the gap. Germline V gene lookup returns CDR1 SGHAT and CDR2 FQNNGV. CDR3 sequence reads: CASSLAGARETQYF. The CDR3 DNA sequence: TGTGCCAGCAGCTTAGCAGGGGCTCGGGAGACCCAGTACTTC. Combining the CDR3 with reference TRBV11-2 and TRBJ2-5 gives the whole variable domain EAGVAQSPRYKIIEKRQSVAFWCNPISGHATLYWYQQILGQGPKLLIQFQNNGVVDDSQLPKDRFSAERLKGVDSTLKIQPAKLEDSAVYLCASSLAGARETQYFGPGTRLLVL.

This clone was detected once. The chain has TRBV20-1 and TRBJ2-3, with a tentative D call TRBD2 (6 bases). Trimming took 6 bases from V and 4 from J, leaving 8 bases between them. Germline V gives CDR1 DFQATT, CDR2 SNEGSKA (reference sequence). The CDR3 spans 11 residues. The DNA of the CDR3 is TGCAGTGCCGGCGGGGCAGATACGCAGTATTTT. Its translation is CSAGGADTQYF.

J is TRBJ2-5 and V is TRBV19, with TRBD2 identical over 9 bases. The ends lost 4 bases at V and 4 bases at J; junction bases unmatched: 10. The germline CDR1 and CDR2 sequences are LNHDA and SQIVND (reference sequence). This CDR3 has 16 amino acids. CDR3 sequence (DNA): TGTGCCAGTAGTACGAATAGCGGGAGAGGCGCAGAGACCCAGTACTTC. Translating it yields CASSTNSGRGAETQYF.

The chain uses TRBV5-8 and TRBJ2-5; 8 positions match TRBD1. The CDR3 loop spans 16 amino acids. Germline trimming cut 6 bases from V and 5 bases from J; bases unmatched to any gene: 15. CDR1 and CDR2 (germline): SGHTS, YDEGEE. CDR3 region: CASNLARGNRGETQYF. The CDR3 DNA reads TGTGCCAGCAACCTCGCTCGAGGTAACAGGGGGGAGACCCAGTACTTC.